Listed below are T cell receptor beta chains from one sample, sequenced in a study of blood T cell repertoires in COVID-19. Clones were read by immunoSEQ multiplex PCR, and TCRdb kept only the in-frame ones, dropping some. The sample shows around 100,000 clones, around four fifths of them seen only once. The sample consisted of peripheral blood. Source of these receptors: a man aged 55 to 70 with acute or convalescent COVID-19. Each CDR3 is given with its conserved first and last residue. Fields, in order: D gene, J gene, V gene, clone size, CDR3 DNA, CDR3 protein. A D gene is named only where the DNA matches it firmly. Rows may omit the clone size; those that give it use once, few, many or a size class.

D: .; J: TRBJ1-4; V: TRBV11-2; size: once; DNA: TGTGCCAGCAGCCCCCGGAAGGGGTCGAATGAAAAACTGTTTTTT; CDR3: CASSPRKGSNEKLFF
D: TRBD2; J: TRBJ2-1; V: TRBV28; size: .; DNA: TGTGCCAGCGGCAAAAGGACTAGCGGTTACAATGAGCAGTTCTTC; CDR3: CASGKRTSGYNEQFF
D: .; J: TRBJ2-5; V: TRBV6-2/TRBV6-3; size: .; DNA: TGTGCCAGCAGTTACTCGGACTCTGGCCAAGAGACCCAGTACTTC; CDR3: CASSYSDSGQETQYF
D: .; J: TRBJ2-2; V: TRBV12-3/TRBV12-4; size: .; DNA: TGTGCCAGCAGGCGACAGGTCGGGGAGCTGTTTTTT; CDR3: CASRRQVGELFF
D: .; J: TRBJ2-2; V: TRBV7-9; size: .; DNA: TGTGCCAGCAGCTTAGGAGGACATCTCACCGGGGAGCTGTTTTTT; CDR3: CASSLGGHLTGELFF
D: .; J: TRBJ2-1; V: TRBV7-6; size: .; DNA: TGTGCCAGCAGCCCTGACTGGGGCTTGGGCAATGAGCAGTTCTTC; CDR3: CASSPDWGLGNEQFF
D: TRBD1; J: TRBJ1-5; V: TRBV4-3; size: many; DNA: TGCGCCAGCAGCCACCAGACAGGGCAGCCCCAGCATTTT; CDR3: CASSHQTGQPQHF
D: TRBD1; J: TRBJ2-1; V: TRBV5-1; size: .; DNA: TGCGCCAGCAGCTTTTCAGGGCGACAGGGTTACAATGAGCAGTTCTTC; CDR3: CASSFSGRQGYNEQFF
D: .; J: TRBJ2-2; V: TRBV6-5; size: .; DNA: TGTGCCAGCAGGGGGACAAACACCGGGGAGCTGTTTTTT; CDR3: CASRGTNTGELFF
D: .; J: TRBJ2-2; V: TRBV5-1; size: .; DNA: TGCGCCAGCAGCGATCAGACGGGAGCGGTCGGGGAGCTGTTTTTT; CDR3: CASSDQTGAVGELFF
D: TRBD1; J: TRBJ2-1; V: TRBV5-1; size: .; DNA: TGCGCCAGCAGCTTACAGGGGGCCTACAATGAGCAGTTCTTC; CDR3: CASSLQGAYNEQFF
D: TRBD2; J: TRBJ2-5; V: TRBV5-1; size: .; DNA: TGCGCCAGCAGCTTGGCGGGAGGAGAGACCCAGTACTTC; CDR3: CASSLAGGETQYF
D: .; J: TRBJ2-2; V: TRBV12-5; size: .; DNA: TGTGCTAGTGGTTTGGTACTAGGATACACCGGGGAGCTGTTTTTT; CDR3: CASGLVLGYTGELFF
D: TRBD1; J: TRBJ2-4; V: TRBV3-1/TRBV3-2; size: .; DNA: TGTGCCAGCAGCCGGGACAGGTTAGGCATTCAGTACTTC; CDR3: CASSRDRLGIQYF
D: .; J: TRBJ2-1; V: TRBV21-1; size: .; DNA: TGTGCCAGCAGCAAAGGGGGCGGGAGATTGCCGGAGGTGGGGTTCTTC; CDR3: CASSKGGGRLPEVGFF
D: TRBD2; J: TRBJ2-1; V: TRBV7-8; size: .; DNA: TGTGCCAGCAGCTTAGGTGGACTAGCGGTGTCAAATGAGCAGTTCTTC; CDR3: CASSLGGLAVSNEQFF
D: TRBD2; J: TRBJ2-3; V: TRBV5-1; size: .; DNA: TGCGCCAGCAGCCCGAGCCTAGCGGGAGCCACTAGCACAGATACGCAGTATTTT; CDR3: CASSPSLAGATSTDTQYF
D: TRBD2; J: TRBJ2-5; V: TRBV6-2/TRBV6-3; size: .; DNA: TGTGCCAGCAGTTCTCTACCCCAGCGGGGAGGCCCGCTTTACCAAGAGACCCAGTACTTC; CDR3: CASSSLPQRGGPLYQETQYF
D: .; J: TRBJ2-5; V: TRBV29-1; size: .; DNA: TGCAGCGTTGGACAAACTTCGGAGACCCAGTACTTC; CDR3: CSVGQTSETQYF
D: TRBD1; J: TRBJ2-1; V: TRBV27; size: .; DNA: TGTGCCAGCAGTTGGGGACAGGGGAGGTATGAGCAGTTCTTC; CDR3: CASSWGQGRYEQFF
D: TRBD1; J: TRBJ1-1; V: TRBV5-1; size: .; DNA: TGCGCCAGCAGCAGGGACAGGGACGGCACTGAAGCTTTCTTT; CDR3: CASSRDRDGTEAFF
D: TRBD2; J: TRBJ2-3; V: TRBV7-2; size: .; DNA: TGTGCCAGCAGGCCGCCGGGACTACTCACAGATACGCAGTATTTT; CDR3: CASRPPGLLTDTQYF
D: .; J: TRBJ1-5; V: TRBV5-8; size: .; DNA: TGTGCCAGCAGCCGCAGGGAGGGCGTGAGCAATCAGCCCCAGCATTTT; CDR3: CASSRREGVSNQPQHF
D: .; J: TRBJ2-1; V: TRBV11-3; size: few; DNA: TGTGCCAGCAGCTCCACCCAGGGTGCTTACAATGAGCAGTTCTTC; CDR3: CASSSTQGAYNEQFF
D: .; J: TRBJ1-6; V: TRBV14; size: .; DNA: TGTGCCAGCAGCCAAGATTTTAAGGGGAAGAATTCACCCCTCCACTTT; CDR3: CASSQDFKGKNSPLHF
D: TRBD2; J: TRBJ2-1; V: TRBV5-6; size: .; DNA: TGTGCCAGCAGCTCCCCCTGGACTAGCGGGAGCAATGAGCAGTTCTTC; CDR3: CASSSPWTSGSNEQFF
D: TRBD1; J: TRBJ1-4; V: TRBV13; size: .; DNA: TGTGCCAGCAGCCGACGGACAGGGGGTGACGAAAAACTGTTTTTT; CDR3: CASSRRTGGDEKLFF
D: TRBD2; J: TRBJ2-7; V: TRBV15; size: many; DNA: TGTGCCACCAGCAGAGGCGATAGTTCCGGACTAGCGATCGTCAGGGAGCAGTACTTC; CDR3: CATSRGDSSGLAIVREQYF
D: .; J: TRBJ2-5; V: TRBV6-6; size: .; DNA: TGTGCCAGCAGTCCCTGGGAGAGAAGGGAGACCCAGTACTTC; CDR3: CASSPWERRETQYF
D: .; J: TRBJ1-3; V: TRBV5-1; size: .; DNA: TGCGCCAGCAGCTTAAACGAGTGGTGGTCGGGGTATGGAAACACCATATATTTT; CDR3: CASSLNEWWSGYGNTIYF
D: TRBD2; J: TRBJ2-1; V: TRBV10-2; size: .; DNA: TGCGCCAGCAGACTAGCGGGAGGAAATGAGCAGTTCTTC; CDR3: CASRLAGGNEQFF
D: TRBD1; J: TRBJ2-1; V: TRBV10-3; size: .; DNA: TGTGCCACCTCTGGGACAGGCCTCTACAATGAGCAGTTCTTC; CDR3: CATSGTGLYNEQFF
D: .; J: TRBJ1-3; V: TRBV3-1/TRBV3-2; size: .; DNA: TGTGCCAGCAGCCCCTGGCCGATACCCTCTGGAAACACCATATATTTT; CDR3: CASSPWPIPSGNTIYF
D: TRBD1; J: TRBJ2-7; V: TRBV6-2/TRBV6-3; size: once; DNA: TGTGCCAGCAGTTACCCTCCGGGACAGGGGGCTGTCGAGTACTTC; CDR3: CASSYPPGQGAVEYF
D: .; J: TRBJ2-5; V: TRBV6-6; size: .; DNA: TGTGCCAGCAGTTACCTTCAGACCCAGTACTTC; CDR3: CASSYLQTQYF
D: .; J: TRBJ1-1; V: TRBV10-2; size: .; DNA: TGCGCCAGCAGTGAGCCGGTGAACACTGAAGCTTTCTTT; CDR3: CASSEPVNTEAFF
D: TRBD1; J: TRBJ1-4; V: TRBV20-1; size: .; DNA: TGCAGTGCCGACGACAGGGGAAAACTGTTTTTT; CDR3: CSADDRGKLFF
D: TRBD1; J: TRBJ2-7; V: TRBV7-9; size: many; DNA: TGTGCCAGCAGCCCAACCGGGACAGGGGTCGAGCAGTACTTC; CDR3: CASSPTGTGVEQYF
D: TRBD2; J: TRBJ2-3; V: TRBV7-2; size: .; DNA: TGTGCCAGCAGCTCCCTATTCGGGACTAGCGGGGGCGCGCAGTATTTT; CDR3: CASSSLFGTSGGAQYF
D: TRBD2; J: TRBJ2-2; V: TRBV7-2; size: .; DNA: TGTGCCAGCAGCTTGACTAGCGGGAGGGTTTTCCCCGGGGAGCTGTTTTTT; CDR3: CASSLTSGRVFPGELFF
D: .; J: TRBJ1-1; V: TRBV6-5; size: .; DNA: TGTGCCAGCAGGAGGGATCAGACCACTGAAGCTTTCTTT; CDR3: CASRRDQTTEAFF
D: TRBD2; J: TRBJ2-1; V: TRBV28; size: .; DNA: TGTGCCAGCAGTTTAGCGGGAGCCCCCCACAATGAGCAGTTCTTC; CDR3: CASSLAGAPHNEQFF
D: .; J: TRBJ1-2; V: TRBV4-1; size: .; DNA: TGCGCCAGCAGCCAAATTGGGGGGAGGGTAGGAGGCTACACCTTC; CDR3: CASSQIGGRVGGYTF
D: .; J: TRBJ1-2; V: TRBV27; size: .; DNA: TGTGCCAGCAGTTGGAGCGCAAACTATGGCTACACCTTC; CDR3: CASSWSANYGYTF